The 3 T cell receptor beta chains presented below share a single source sample, sequenced in a study of blood T cell repertoires in COVID-19. The repertoire was sequenced with immunoSEQ multiplex PCR; TCRdb's copy has only in-frame clones and lacks some. The sample yields 150,000 to 200,000 clones, roughly nine tenths seen once. Sequenced input: peripheral blood. Receptors originate from a man between 60 and 75 years old with active or convalescent COVID-19.

V and J are TRBV11-2 and TRBJ1-4, with TRBD1 matching 10 bases. The J segment lost 8 bases and the V segment lost 3 bases, leaving 3 bases of the junction unmatched. This CDR3 is built from 14 residues. Germline V lookup: CDR1 SGHAT, CDR2 FQNNGV. CDR3 protein: CASSFGQGEEKLFF. The CDR3 DNA is TGTGCCAGCAGCTTCGGACAGGGGGAAGAAAAACTGTTTTTT.

The chain combines TRBV19 with TRBJ1-5; D is undetermined. The germline V gene has CDR1 LNHDA and CDR2 SQIVND (reference sequence). V dropped 6 bases and J dropped 7 bases, with 7 bases sitting between them. The CDR3 is 11 amino acids. Here the CDR3 DNA reads TGTGCCAGTAGCGCAGGCCAGCCCCAGCATTTT. Amino acid sequence: CASSAGQPQHF.

This chain joins TRBV9 and TRBJ1-2; the D is unclear. The CDR3 has 15 residues. Germline V gene lookup returns CDR1 SGDLS and CDR2 YYNGEE. Trimming removed 0 bases at V and 3 bases at J, with 12 bases between. The CDR3 here is CASSVGSGWDYGYTF. The CDR3 DNA is TGTGCCAGCAGCGTAGGGTCCGGGTGGGACTATGGCTACACCTTC.